This T cell receptor beta chain appears in the sequencing data of a study of cytomegalovirus exposure and HLA in healthy donors. The V gene's germline CDR1 is SGHNT and CDR2 YYREEE (reference sequence). The CDR3 totals 14 residues. V dropped 4 bases and J dropped 7; count of bases not matched to a gene: 6. Overall study findings and caveats: As was reported, the HLA-A and HLA-B alleles of most subjects were accurately predicted from TCR beta sequences.

With respect to this clone: The antigen is undetermined.

PCR primers comprised 60 Vbeta and 13 Jbeta primers. The assay was immunoSEQ multiplex PCR, and TCRdb's table has in-frame clones only and misses some. Among about 120,000 clones, over 65% were seen once, and the ten largest hold 2.5% to 3%. The sequence was collected from a woman aged 40 to 55 in good health and CMV-seropositive. The material sequenced was PBMCs. The gene calls are TRBV5-4 and TRBJ1-2; 11 nucleotides match TRBD1. This CDR3 is CASSLAGTGGGYTF. The CDR3, as DNA: TGTGCCAGCAGCCTCGCCGGGACAGGGGGTGGCTACACCTTC.